The T cell receptor beta chain described here comes from a study of cytomegalovirus exposure and HLA in healthy donors. Study as a whole: Early released data comprised about 85 million unique TCRs from HLA-typed donors. Study-wide results and caveats: Whilst most TCR sequences proved rare, a subset of public TCRs occurred across many donors. In vitro experiments confirmed that a few CMV-associated chains were specific for CMV antigens. A later analysis reportedly found fewer N-insertions in an Asian-associated ancestry cluster than the approximately 730-donor mean.

The study ran its PCR with 60 Vbeta and 13 Jbeta primers. Clones were sequenced by immunoSEQ multiplex PCR, and TCRdb holds only the in-frame ones, with some missing. The profile shows 100,000 to 150,000 clones, 84% of them singletons. Germline trimming cut 4 bases from V and 5 bases from J; bases unmatched to any gene: 2. The CDR3 runs 14 residues. Germline lookup yields CDR1 SGHRS and CDR2 YFSETQ. As to this clone: Its antigen is not identified.

The chain employs TRBV5-1 and TRBJ1-4; 10 bases are a match to TRBD1. Sequenced input: PBMCs. The TCR originated in a woman younger than 35 in good health and CMV-seropositive. In nucleotides, the CDR3 is TGCGCCAGCAGCCAGGACAGGGGGAATGAAAAACTGTTTTTT. Its protein is CASSQDRGNEKLFF.